This record concerns one T cell receptor (beta chain) sequence. Its antigen is unidentified. This entry is derived from a study of T-cell memory formation after mild COVID-19. The study's findings and limits: Some clones that responded turned up in pre-infection memory, which suggests that cross-reactive memory joined in. CD4+ clones that contracted lay mainly in CM and EM; CD8+ ones lay in EMRA. Clones that contracted from day 15 to 85 were balanced CD4/CD8, while later expanders leaned CD4+.

The CDR3 is 13 residues long. The V segment lost 5 bases and the J segment 8 bases; nucleotides outside the gene matches: 2. CDR1 is KGHDR, CDR2 SFDVKD, per germline. Constant-segment-primed 5'RACE gave TCR alpha and TCR beta cDNA libraries with sample barcodes and UMIs. One entry per CDR3 protein results from TCRdb running MiXCR on the 5' RACE reads. The sample consists of about 270,000 distinct CDR3 sequences, 15% to 20% of them appearing once. The rearrangement links TRBV24-1 to TRBJ2-3; TRBD1 matches 11 bases. The sequence derives from a man younger than 30 who had mild COVID-19 (a few samples of this study predate the infection). Cell type and time point are not known. Sequenced material: PBMCs or a T cell subset sorted from them (not recorded which). The CDR3, as DNA: TGTGCCACCAGTGCGGGGACAGGGGGTACGCAGTATTTT. It specifies CATSAGTGGTQYF.